Below are 15 T cell receptor beta chains sequenced from a single sample in a study of blood T cell repertoires in COVID-19. Clones were sequenced by immunoSEQ multiplex PCR, and TCRdb holds only the in-frame ones, with some missing. Among around 58,000 clones, roughly 80% were seen once, and the ten largest hold around 3.7%. The specimen sequenced was PBMCs or T cells enriched from blood (not recorded which). Receptor source: a woman aged 40 to 50 with acute COVID-19.

This clone came up once. The chain has TRBV18 and TRBJ1-1; D unclear. This CDR3 has 13 amino acids. Germline V CDR1 and CDR2: KGHSH, LQKENI. Trimming left V 0 bases short and J 4 bases short, with 6 bases between. This CDR3 reads CASSPPGVTEAFF. The CDR3 region has the DNA TGTGCCAGCTCACCACCCGGAGTCACTGAAGCTTTCTTT. Complete variable domain (other parts from reference TRBV18 and TRBJ1-1): NAGVMQNPRHLVRRRGQEARLRCSPMKGHSHVYWYRQLPEEGLKFMVYLQKENIIDESGMPKERFSAEFPKEGPSILRIQQVVRGDSAAYFCASSPPGVTEAFFGQGTRLTVV.

The genes are TRBV13 and TRBJ1-5; no clear D. The CDR3 sequence is 12 residues long. V gave up 2 bases and J gave up 7 bases, with 6 bases separating them. Germline V lookup: CDR1 PRHDT, CDR2 FYEKMQ (reference sequence). CDR3 in amino acids: CASSLNQQPQHF. The CDR3 nucleotides are TGTGCCAGCAGCTTAAATCAGCAGCCCCAGCATTTT.

This clone occurred a few times. This chain joins TRBV28 and TRBJ1-2; D gene ambiguous. Per the germline V gene, CDR1 is MDHEN and CDR2 is SYDVKM. V lost 10 bases to trimming and J lost 0 bases, with 6 bases between them. The CDR3 extends over 11 amino acids. CDR3 protein: CATGTNYGYTF. CDR3 nucleotides: TGTGCCACCGGGACTAACTATGGCTACACCTTC.

The chain uses TRBV5-1 and TRBJ2-1; TRBD2 matches 8 bases. V gave up 7 bases and J gave up 7 bases; unmatched junction bases: 16. This CDR3 has 16 residues. The germline V gene has CDR1 SGHRS and CDR2 YFSETQ. The CDR3 sequence: CASSPPASGRWNEQFF. CDR3 in DNA: TGCGCCAGCTCTCCCCCGGCCAGCGGGAGATGGAATGAGCAGTTCTTC.

The rearrangement joins TRBV6-4 to TRBJ2-3; TRBD2 matches at 9 bases. The CDR3 has 16 residues. Germline CDR1 and CDR2: MRHNA and SNTAGT. V shed 5 bases, J shed 1 base, and the junction held 7 bases outside the gene matches. CDR3 in amino acids: CASSMNSGGGTDTQYF. The CDR3 nucleotides read TGTGCCAGCAGTATGAATAGCGGGGGCGGCACAGATACGCAGTATTTT.

This clone was counted once. This chain uses TRBV25-1 with TRBJ1-6; TRBD1 might be the D (5 bases). The V gene's germline CDR1 is MGHDK and CDR2 SYGVNS. V dropped 3 bases and J dropped 9 bases, with 12 bases sitting between them. The CDR3 is 14 residues long. The CDR3 reads CASSDSFGASPLHF. CDR3 DNA: TGTGCCAGCAGTGACTCGTTTGGGGCTTCACCCCTCCACTTT.

The chain recombines TRBV15 with TRBJ2-1, with TRBD1 matching 11 bases. V was clipped by 0 bases and J by 5 bases; unmatched bases: 9. The germline CDR1 and CDR2 sequences are LNHNV and YYDKDF (reference sequence). CDR3 length: 18 amino acids. The chain's CDR3 is CATSRDGQGAFLDNEQFF. As DNA, the CDR3 is TGTGCCACCAGCAGAGATGGACAGGGGGCATTTTTGGACAATGAGCAGTTCTTC.

The rearrangement uses TRBV5-6 and TRBJ2-5, with TRBD1 identical over 9 bases. The germline V gene encodes CDR1 SGHDT and CDR2 YYEEEE. The CDR3 is made up of 16 amino acids. With V trimmed by 4 bases and J by 5 bases, 12 bases remained unmatched. CDR3 in amino acids: CASSAGTGQGWETQYF. DNA for the CDR3: TGTGCCAGCAGCGCAGGAACGGGACAGGGATGGGAGACCCAGTACTTC. Drawing the rest from reference TRBV5-6 and TRBJ2-5, the complete variable domain is DAGVTQSPTHLIKTRGQQVTLRCSPKSGHDTVSWYQQALGQGPQFIFQYYEEEERQRGNFPDRFSGHQFPNYSSELNVNALLLGDSALYLCASSAGTGQGWETQYFGPGTRLLVL.

This chain connects TRBV5-1 to TRBJ2-3; a possible D gene is TRBD1 (6 bases). Germline V gives CDR1 SGHRS, CDR2 YFSETQ. Trimming removed 4 bases at V and 1 base at J, with 13 bases between. This CDR3 has 15 amino acids. This CDR3 is CASSPQGWGTDTQYF. CDR3 in DNA: TGCGCCAGCAGCCCACAGGGTTGGGGCACAGATACGCAGTATTTT.

CDR3 sequence: CAIRTGIEETQYF. For the CDR3, the DNA is TGCGCCATTCGGACAGGGATCGAAGAGACCCAGTACTTC. The rearrangement uses TRBV10-2 and TRBJ2-5; 8 bases agree with TRBD1. The CDR3 is made up of 13 amino acids. CDR1 and CDR2 from the germline V gene are WSHSY and SAAADI. J gave up 3 bases and V 10 bases, and 7 bases lay outside the gene matches.

The chain recombines TRBV21-1 with TRBJ2-7; the table's TRBD1 call for D was not verified on the DNA. TRBV21-1 is annotated as a pseudogene. The CDR3 runs to 12 residues. CDR3 region: CANTDSSYEQYF. The DNA for the CDR3 is TGTGCCAACACCGACAGCTCCTACGAGCAGTACTTC.

This chain uses TRBV27 with TRBJ2-1; 11 bases line up with TRBD2. CDR1 is MNHEY and CDR2 is SMNVEV in the germline V gene (reference sequence). CDR3 length equals 15 residues. Germline trimming cut 3 bases from V and 7 bases from J; bases unmatched to any gene: 5. CDR3 sequence: CASSFLTSGKNEQFF. In DNA form, the CDR3 reads TGTGCCAGCAGTTTCTTGACTAGCGGGAAGAATGAGCAGTTCTTC.

The chain couples TRBV19 to TRBJ1-4; tentative D call: TRBD1 (6 bases). Trimming removed 8 bases from V and 1 base from J, with 11 bases in between. The CDR3 spans 14 residues. The V gene's germline CDR1 is LNHDA and CDR2 SQIVND (reference sequence). The CDR3 coding sequence is TGTGCCAGTGGCTACAGGGAAACTAATGAAAAACTGTTTTTT. It encodes CASGYRETNEKLFF.

CDR3: CASSPQLGLAGDRPGELFF. The CDR3 DNA sequence: TGTGCCAGCAGCCCTCAGCTGGGGCTAGCGGGAGACCGACCCGGGGAGCTGTTTTTT. The chain has TRBV4-2 and TRBJ2-2, with 10 bases that match TRBD2. The CDR3 loop spans 19 amino acids. CDR1 and CDR2 from the germline V gene are LGHNA and YNFKEQ. The junction had 17 bases not matched to a gene; V was cut back by 4 bases and J by 6 bases.

The rearrangement links TRBV2 to TRBJ1-5; D ambiguous. CDR1 and CDR2 (germline): SNHLY, FYNNEI. This CDR3 comprises 15 residues. V lost 4 bases and J 4 bases, leaving 14 bases between the germline ends. The CDR3 DNA follows: TGTGCCAGCAGTGCCTCGAGAGTGGAGAATCAGCCCCAGCATTTT. Protein sequence: CASSASRVENQPQHF.